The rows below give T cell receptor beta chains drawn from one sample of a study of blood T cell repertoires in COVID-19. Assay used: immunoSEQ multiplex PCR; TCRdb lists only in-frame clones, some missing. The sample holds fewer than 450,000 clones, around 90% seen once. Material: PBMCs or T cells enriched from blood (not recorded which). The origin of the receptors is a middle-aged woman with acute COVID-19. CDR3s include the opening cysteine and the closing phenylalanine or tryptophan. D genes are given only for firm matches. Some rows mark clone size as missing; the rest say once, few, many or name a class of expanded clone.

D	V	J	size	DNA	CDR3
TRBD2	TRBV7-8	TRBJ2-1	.	TGTGCCAGCAGCGGGACTAGCGGGGCTGAGCAGTTCTTC	CASSGTSGAEQFF
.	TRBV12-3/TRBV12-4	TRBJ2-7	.	TGTGCCAGCAGTTTGACCCCAGGGAACGAGCAGTACTTC	CASSLTPGNEQYF
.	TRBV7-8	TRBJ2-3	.	TGTGCCAGCAGCCTCGGGAGCACAGATACGCAGTATTTT	CASSLGSTDTQYF
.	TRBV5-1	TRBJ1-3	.	TGCGCCAGCACCCTTGGAAACACCATATATTTT	CASTLGNTIYF
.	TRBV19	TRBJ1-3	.	TGTGCCAGCAAAGCGGATGGAAACACCATATATTTT	CASKADGNTIYF
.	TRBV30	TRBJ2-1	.	TGTGCCTGGAGTGTACGCCAGGGTCGTGAGCAGTTCTTC	CAWSVRQGREQFF
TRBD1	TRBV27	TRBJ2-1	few	TGTGCCAGCAGTGTCGGGACAGGGGCCTACAATGAGCAGTTCTTC	CASSVGTGAYNEQFF
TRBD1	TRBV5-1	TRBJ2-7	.	TGCGCCAGCAGCTTGGGAGGGACAGCGAGCTCCTACGAGCAGTACTTC	CASSLGGTASSYEQYF
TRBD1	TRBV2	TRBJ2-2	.	TGTGCCAGCGGGACAGGGATGAACACCGGGGAGCTGTTTTTT	CASGTGMNTGELFF
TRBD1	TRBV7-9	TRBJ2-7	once	TGTGCCAGCAGCCCTCCGGGACAGTCCTACGAGCAGTACTTC	CASSPPGQSYEQYF
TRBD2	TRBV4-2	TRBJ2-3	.	TGTGCCAGCAGCCAAGAGCGGGGGGGCAGCACAGATACGCAGTATTTT	CASSQERGGSTDTQYF
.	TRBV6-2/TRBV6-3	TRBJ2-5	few	TGTGCCAGCAGCCAAGGGGCCCGGGAGACCCAGTACTTC	CASSQGARETQYF